These 30 T cell receptor beta chains were sequenced from one sample in a study of T-cell memory formation after mild COVID-19 (dated by TCRdb to the early 2020s). The library came from 5' RACE. Sequenced using an Illumina NovaSeq 6000. TCRdb cleaned the public reads at Q25 with fastp, built clones with MiXCR and kept in-frame beta chains. Every entry covers one CDR3 protein and lists the most common genes and DNA from its rows. Across this sample there are roughly 160,000 distinct CDR3 sequences, with over 10% seen only once. The top ten clonotypes cover 2.5% to 4% of the sample. The source material was PBMCs or a T cell subset sorted from them (not recorded which). Receptors were obtained from a man aged 18 to 29 who had mild COVID-19 (a few samples of this study predate the infection). The sample titles of this study are shuffled in the database, so cell type and time point are left out; the donor was told from shared clones.

The genes are TRBV4-3 and TRBJ1-6; D not resolved. CDR1 is LGHNA and CDR2 is YSLEER in the germline V gene. V shed 0 bases and J shed 7 bases, with 4 bases lying between them. The CDR3 has 13 amino acids. The CDR3 nucleotides read TGCGCCAGCAGCCAAGAGCGGAATTCACCCCTCCACTTT. This translates into CASSQERNSPLHF.

This clonotype was seen more than once but under ten times. The gene calls are TRBV20-1 and TRBJ1-1; 7 nucleotides match TRBD1. Germline CDR1 DFQATT, CDR2 SNEGSKA (reference sequence). V was clipped by 3 bases and J by 1 base; unmatched bases: 11. The CDR3 has 16 amino acids. CDR3 coding DNA: TGCAGTGCTAGTCGGCCAGGGGGGCATGCGAACACTGAAGCTTTCTTT. Encoded protein: CSASRPGGHANTEAFF.

This clonotype was seen only a few times. V gene TRBV4-3 combines with J gene TRBJ2-5, with 8 bases matching TRBD2. With V trimmed by 5 bases and J by 2 bases, 7 bases remained unmatched. The CDR3 consists of 15 residues. The germline V gene encodes CDR1 LGHNA and CDR2 YSLEER. CDR3 sequence (DNA): TGCGCCAGCAGCTTTAGCGGGGTCGAACAAGAGACCCAGTACTTC. As protein: CASSFSGVEQETQYF.

This chain joins TRBV29-1 and TRBJ2-1, with 8 nucleotides matching TRBD1. This CDR3 is built from 15 residues. The junction had 16 bases not matched to a gene; V was cut back by 6 bases and J by 9 bases. CDR1 SQVTM and CDR2 ANQGSEA come from the germline V gene. Here the CDR3 DNA reads TGCAGCGTAGCCCCGCCAACTGACAGGGGAGGTGAGCAGTTCTTC. It translates to CSVAPPTDRGGEQFF.

The V and J genes are TRBV27 and TRBJ2-2; no firm D call. Trimming removed 11 bases at V and 0 bases at J, with 10 bases between. Germline V gene data show CDR1 as MNHEY and CDR2 as SMNVEV (reference sequence). This CDR3 is built from 13 residues. The CDR3 DNA follows: TGTGCCCTCCGGGCAGCGAACACCGGGGAGCTGTTTTTT. Protein sequence: CALRAANTGELFF.

V gene TRBV20-1 combines with J gene TRBJ2-7; 9 nucleotides align to TRBD2. Trimming at V came to 6 bases and at J to 6 bases, leaving 9 bases not matched to a gene. This CDR3 region has 13 residues. Per germline, CDR1 DFQATT and CDR2 SNEGSKA (reference sequence). CDR3 nucleotide sequence: TGCAGTGCCGTGGCGGGGGGGATATCCGAGCAGTACTTC. It encodes CSAVAGGISEQYF.

There are a few counts of this clonotype. V usage is TRBV6-5 and J usage is TRBJ1-1, with D perhaps TRBD1 (6 bases). Germline-derived CDR1 and CDR2 are MNHEY and SVGAGI. The CDR3 spans 15 residues. Between the trimmed V and J ends, which lost 2 bases and 4 bases, there was a span of 14 bases. CDR3 DNA sequence: TGTGCCAGCAGTTACGGGGGGGGCGCAGCCACTGAAGCTTTCTTT. Amino acid sequence: CASSYGGGAATEAFF.

This rearrangement joins TRBV4-3 to TRBJ1-3; 11 bases map to TRBD1. There are 15 residues in the CDR3. The V gene end was trimmed by 3 bases and the J gene end by 7 bases; junction bases not matched to a gene: 5. CDR1 is LGHNA and CDR2 is YSLEER in the germline V gene. The CDR3 loop is CASSHLDRGLNTIYF. The CDR3 DNA reads TGCGCCAGCAGCCACCTGGACAGGGGGCTTAACACCATATATTTT.

The chain employs TRBV7-2 and TRBJ2-2, with D possibly matching TRBD1 (6 bases). This CDR3 is 15 amino acids long. Looked up from germline, CDR1 is SGHTA and CDR2 is FQGNSA. The germline V and J ends were trimmed by 0 bases and 4 bases, with 9 bases remaining between them. The CDR3 region is CASSLATGSTGELFF. The CDR3 DNA follows: TGTGCCAGCAGCTTAGCCACAGGGAGCACCGGGGAGCTGTTTTTT. The full variable domain, in which reference TRBV7-2 and TRBJ2-2 provide the parts outside the CDR3, is GAGVSQSPSNKVTEKGKDVELRCDPISGHTALYWYRQSLGQGLEFLIYFQGNSAPDKSGLPSDRFSAERTGGSVSTLTIQRTQQEDSAVYLCASSLATGSTGELFFGEGSRLTVL.

This clonotype was observed a handful of times. The genes are TRBV2 and TRBJ2-1; no reliable D call. This CDR3 contains 10 residues. The V gene lost 8 bases and the J gene lost 5 bases, with 4 bases spanning the gap. CDR1 is SNHLY and CDR2 is FYNNEI in the germline V gene. The CDR3 DNA reads TGTGCCAGCGATGACAATGAGCAGTTCTTC. The encoded protein is CASDDNEQFF. Supplemented by reference TRBV2 and TRBJ2-1, the full variable domain reads EPEVTQTPSHQVTQMGQEVILRCVPISNHLYFYWYRQILGQKVEFLVSFYNNEISEKSEIFDDQFSVERPDGSNFTLKIRSTKLEDSAMYFCASDDNEQFFGPGTRLTVL.

This clonotype has more than one count but fewer than ten. The chain joins TRBV5-1 to TRBJ2-5; TRBD2 aligns across 7 bases. The CDR3 length is 14 residues. The junction had 8 bases not matched to a gene; V was cut back by 5 bases and J by 4 bases. Germline CDR1 reads SGHRS; CDR2 reads YFSETQ. CDR3 sequence reads: CASRWGGRGETQYF. Written as DNA, the CDR3 is TGCGCCAGCAGATGGGGGGGTCGAGGAGAGACCCAGTACTTC.

The chain is built from TRBV9 and TRBJ2-5; either TRBD1 or TRBD2 may supply D (6 bases each). The CDR3 loop spans 15 amino acids. Germline loops: CDR1 SGDLS, CDR2 YYNGEE. Trimming pared 4 bases from V and 0 bases from J, leaving 13 bases between. The CDR3, as DNA: TGTGCCAGCAGCCCCCGGGGGCAGAACCAAGAGACCCAGTACTTC. Protein product: CASSPRGQNQETQYF.

This rearrangement joins TRBV12-3 or TRBV12-4 to TRBJ1-3; 9 nucleotides line up with TRBD1. This CDR3 spans 14 amino acids. The trim removed 10 bases at V and 4 bases at J, leaving 8 bases unmatched. The CDR3 DNA sequence: TGTGCCATCACCCTACAGGGGGCCGGAAACACCATATATTTT. Translating gives CAITLQGAGNTIYF.

This clonotype was observed a few times. V gene TRBV23-1 combines with J gene TRBJ1-2; the D gene is possibly TRBD1 (5 bases). TRBV23-1 has ORF status, its function being uncertain. The length of the CDR3 is 12 residues. The V and J ends lost 11 bases and 3 bases respectively, with 13 bases between them. CDR3 sequence reads: CASRAGYYGYTF. Written as DNA, the CDR3 is TGCGCCTCCAGGGCGGGGTACTATGGCTACACCTTC.

This clonotype was observed at least ten times. The chain is built from TRBV5-1 and TRBJ1-1, with 10 positions matching TRBD1. This CDR3 is 14 amino acids long. CDR1 and CDR2 (germline): SGHRS, YFSETQ. The V segment lost 5 bases and the J segment 5 bases; nucleotides outside the gene matches: 6. The CDR3 region is CASRADRGLTEAFF. CDR3 bases: TGCGCCAGCAGAGCTGACAGGGGGCTAACTGAAGCTTTCTTT. The full variable domain, with the rest looked up from reference TRBV5-1 and TRBJ1-1, is KAGVTQTPRYLIKTRGQQVTLSCSPISGHRSVSWYQQTPGQGLQFLFEYFSETQRNKGNFPGRFSGRQFSNSRSEMNVSTLELGDSALYLCASRADRGLTEAFFGQGTRLTVV.

The chain employs TRBV19 and TRBJ1-5; D call uncertain. Germline-derived CDR1 and CDR2 are LNHDA and SQIVND (reference sequence). The CDR3 loop spans 14 amino acids. Trimming took off 7 bases at V and 0 bases at J, with 10 bases between the two ends. The CDR3 protein is CASKQRGSNQPQHF. The DNA for the CDR3 is TGTGCCAGTAAGCAGCGGGGTAGCAATCAGCCCCAGCATTTT.

This chain's CDR3 is CASSPPGATRETQYF. CDR3 bases: TGTGCCAGCTCACCACCCGGGGCTACCCGAGAGACCCAGTACTTC. The J gene is TRBJ2-5, the V gene TRBV18; D may match TRBD1 or TRBD2 (5 bases each). The V end lost 0 bases, the J end lost 4 bases, and 12 bases lay between the germline ends. The CDR3 extends over 15 amino acids. Germline-derived CDR1 and CDR2 are KGHSH and LQKENI.

This clonotype has only a few counts. J is TRBJ2-3 and V is TRBV4-1, with 9 nucleotides matching TRBD2. Unmatched junction bases numbered 6, after V lost 4 bases and J lost 1 base. The V gene's germline CDR1 is MGHRA and CDR2 YSYEKL. This CDR3 comprises 16 residues. CDR3 nucleotide sequence: TGCGCCAGCAGCCCACGGGAGCGGGGGGGCACAGATACGCAGTATTTT. Amino acid sequence: CASSPRERGGTDTQYF.

In this sample, this clonotype turned up many times. The rearrangement joins TRBV12-3 or TRBV12-4 to TRBJ1-2; D ambiguous. The CDR3 has 13 residues. Trimming removed 2 bases from V and 1 base from J, with 5 bases in between. The CDR3 loop is CASSLRDNYGYTF. The CDR3 region has the DNA TGTGCCAGCAGTTTAAGGGATAACTATGGCTACACCTTC.

This clonotype appeared many times. The rearrangement uses TRBV7-6 and TRBJ2-2, with D uncertain. Germline V gene data show CDR1 as SGHVS and CDR2 as FNYEAQ. Trimming shortened V by 6 bases and J by 5 bases, and 13 bases separated the two germline ends. The CDR3 length is 14 residues. CDR3 nucleotide sequence: TGTGCCAGCAGGTCCCCGCTGGGTACCGGGGAGCTGTTTTTT. Its protein product is CASRSPLGTGELFF.

Many counts were recorded for this clonotype. The V call is TRBV5-1, the J call TRBJ2-1; the D is unclear. There are 15 residues in the CDR3. The germline gives CDR1 SGHRS, CDR2 YFSETQ. Between the trimmed V and J ends, which lost 0 bases and 2 bases, there was a span of 9 bases. The CDR3: CASSLAQLPYNEQFF. The DNA of the CDR3 is TGCGCCAGCAGCTTGGCGCAGCTCCCCTACAATGAGCAGTTCTTC.

The chain links TRBV7-2 to TRBJ2-5; D is undetermined. The germline gives CDR1 SGHTA, CDR2 FQGNSA. Deletions cut 5 bases from V and 3 bases from J, with 7 bases between. The CDR3 has 12 residues. Here the CDR3 reads CASSRLEETQYF. The CDR3 DNA is TGTGCCAGCAGCCGCCTAGAAGAGACCCAGTACTTC.

This clonotype was seen a handful of times. The chain recombines TRBV3-1 with TRBJ2-3, with 9 bases identical to TRBD2. CDR1 LGHDT and CDR2 YNNKEL come from the germline V gene (reference sequence). The CDR3 contains 15 residues. The J segment lost 1 base and the V segment lost 2 bases, leaving 1 base of the junction unmatched. For the CDR3, the DNA is TGTGCCAGCAGCCAATGGACTAGCGGCACAGATACGCAGTATTTT. Its protein product is CASSQWTSGTDTQYF.

The chain has TRBV5-1 and TRBJ2-3, with D unresolved. The CDR3 has 15 residues. Germline V CDR1 and CDR2: SGHRS, YFSETQ. Trimming took off 0 bases at V and 1 base at J, with 9 bases between the two ends. The CDR3 reads CASSLGVSRTDTQYF. Here the CDR3 DNA reads TGCGCCAGCAGCTTGGGGGTGAGTCGCACAGATACGCAGTATTTT.

In this sample, this clonotype turned up a few times. The chain employs TRBV3-1 and TRBJ1-6; D remains ambiguous. Germline V gene sequence: CDR1 LGHDT, CDR2 YNNKEL (reference sequence). CDR3 size: 16 residues. With 0 bases removed from V and 4 bases from J, the gap between germline ends came to 10 bases. This CDR3 is CASSQERGSYNSPLHF. In DNA, the CDR3 is TGTGCCAGCAGCCAAGAACGGGGAAGTTATAATTCACCCCTCCACTTT.

There are a few counts of this clonotype. The CDR3 sequence is CASSQPGPRTGELFF. DNA of the CDR3: TGCGCCAGCAGCCAACCGGGCCCCCGGACCGGGGAGCTGTTTTTT. The rearrangement uses TRBV5-1 and TRBJ2-2, with D hard to call. This CDR3 region has 15 residues. CDR1 and CDR2 (germline): SGHRS, YFSETQ. The V and J ends lost 4 bases and 5 bases respectively, with 15 bases between them.

This clonotype was counted between two and nine times. The V gene is TRBV6-6, the J gene TRBJ2-3, with TRBD1 as a possible D gene (5 bases). The CDR3 is 13 residues long. Germline assignment: CDR1 MNHNY and CDR2 SVGAGI (reference sequence). Trimming pared 6 bases from V and 3 bases from J, leaving 10 bases between. CDR3 bases: TGTGCCAGCAGATACCAGGGAACAGATACGCAGTATTTT. Amino acids: CASRYQGTDTQYF.

This clonotype has a handful of counts. The chain has TRBV29-1 and TRBJ1-2, with TRBD1 identical over 7 bases. Germline assignment: CDR1 SQVTM and CDR2 ANQGSEA. The trim removed 7 bases at V and 12 bases at J, leaving 14 bases unmatched. The CDR3 is 12 amino acids. CDR3 amino acids: CSAAGTDLLHTF. As DNA, the CDR3 is TGCAGCGCGGCCGGGACAGACTTACTACACACCTTC.

This clonotype was seen a handful of times. The rearrangement uses TRBV7-3 and TRBJ1-6, with D possibly matching TRBD1 (6 bases). Germline V CDR1 and CDR2: SGHTA, FQGTGA. The germline V and J ends were trimmed by 9 bases and 5 bases, with 14 bases remaining between them. There are 14 residues in the CDR3. CDR3 sequence: CARIPTGHNSPLHF. The CDR3 nucleotides are TGTGCCAGGATTCCGACAGGACATAATTCACCCCTCCACTTT.

This clonotype showed up just once. CDR3 sequence (DNA): TGTGCCAGCAGTGATACTCGACAGGGGCAGTGGGATGGCTACACCTTC. Protein product: CASSDTRQGQWDGYTF. The V and J genes are TRBV6-2 or TRBV6-3 and TRBJ1-2; 8 nucleotides agree with TRBD1. Trimming removed 5 bases from V and 6 bases from J; junction bases left unmatched: 14. Germline V gene sequence: CDR1 MNHEY, CDR2 SVGEGT. The CDR3 is made up of 16 amino acids.